The rows below give T cell receptor beta chains drawn from one sample of a study of T-cell reconstitution after alpha-beta-depleted transplantation in children. TCRdb reprocessed the PCR reads with MiXCR, giving one entry per CDR3 protein. The table records some 840,000 distinct CDR3 sequences, about 16% of them present only once. The sample here was PBMCs, mostly from graft donor cells, taken 360 days after TCRalphabeta/CD19-depleted stem cell transplant. The receptors shown here come from a male patient younger than 18 who had a stem cell transplant for acute lymphoblastic leukemia, so the T cells may come from the graft donor. CDR3s include the opening cysteine and the closing phenylalanine or tryptophan.

v_call	cdr3_aa
TRBV12-3/TRBV12-4	CASSPAGQVYNEQFF
TRBV30	CAWSFKGGETQYF
TRBV20-1	CSASHSAGDVGNTIYF
TRBV2	CASRPRQLTYEQYF
TRBV11-1	CASSLDARGRPDIASYEQYF
TRBV28	CASSPPIGDTQYF
TRBV24-1	CATSALDSIYEQYF
TRBV2	CASSAGALESHEQFF
TRBV6-5	CASSFDRYRGNTEAFF
TRBV11-2	CASSSLWTGPENNEQFF
TRBV24-1	CATSDYSTDTQYF
TRBV20-1	CSAGSGSNYGYTF
TRBV5-1	CASSLVGYPGANVLTF
TRBV5-1	CASSKGPTDEKLFF
TRBV9	CASSVLGGVNEQFF
TRBV2	CASSEVGAGTYNEQFF